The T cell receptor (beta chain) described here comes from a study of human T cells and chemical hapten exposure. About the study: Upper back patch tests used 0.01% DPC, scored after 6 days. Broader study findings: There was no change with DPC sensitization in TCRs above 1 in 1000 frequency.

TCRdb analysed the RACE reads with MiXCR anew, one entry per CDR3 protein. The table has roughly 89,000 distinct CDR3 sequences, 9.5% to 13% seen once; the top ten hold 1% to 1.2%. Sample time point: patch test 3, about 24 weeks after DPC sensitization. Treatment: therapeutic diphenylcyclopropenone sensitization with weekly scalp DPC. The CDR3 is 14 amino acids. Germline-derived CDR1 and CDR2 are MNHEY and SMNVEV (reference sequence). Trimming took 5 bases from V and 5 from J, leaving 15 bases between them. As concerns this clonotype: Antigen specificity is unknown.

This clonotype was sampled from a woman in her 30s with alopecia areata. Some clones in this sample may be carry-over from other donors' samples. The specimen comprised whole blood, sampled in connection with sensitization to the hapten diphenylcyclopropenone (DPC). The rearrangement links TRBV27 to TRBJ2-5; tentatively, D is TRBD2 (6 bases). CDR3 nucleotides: TGTGCCAGCAGTCACGGAGGGCCGGGGGAGACCCAGTACTTC. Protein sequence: CASSHGGPGETQYF.